The clone carrying this T cell receptor beta chain has only one observation. The CDR3 extends over 15 amino acids. The germline CDR1 and CDR2 sequences are MGHRA and YSYEKL. The V end lost 0 bases, the J end lost 0 bases, and 8 bases lay between the germline ends. The sample belongs to a study of OX40 agonist ivuxolimab in advanced cancers. Sequencing used immunoSEQ multiplex PCR; TCRdb keeps in-frame clones, though not all of them. The table lists approximately 92,000 clones, 84% of them singletons. This sample comprised CD4+ or CD8+ T cells sorted from blood, obtained in a trial of the OX40 agonist ivuxolimab. This clonotype was sampled from an adult with an advanced solid tumor such as melanoma, head and neck, liver or kidney cancer. The chain links TRBV4-1 to TRBJ1-1; D unclear. The CDR3 spells CASSQEAGMNTEAFF. DNA for the CDR3: TGCGCCAGCAGCCAAGAGGCGGGGATGAACACTGAAGCTTTCTTT.